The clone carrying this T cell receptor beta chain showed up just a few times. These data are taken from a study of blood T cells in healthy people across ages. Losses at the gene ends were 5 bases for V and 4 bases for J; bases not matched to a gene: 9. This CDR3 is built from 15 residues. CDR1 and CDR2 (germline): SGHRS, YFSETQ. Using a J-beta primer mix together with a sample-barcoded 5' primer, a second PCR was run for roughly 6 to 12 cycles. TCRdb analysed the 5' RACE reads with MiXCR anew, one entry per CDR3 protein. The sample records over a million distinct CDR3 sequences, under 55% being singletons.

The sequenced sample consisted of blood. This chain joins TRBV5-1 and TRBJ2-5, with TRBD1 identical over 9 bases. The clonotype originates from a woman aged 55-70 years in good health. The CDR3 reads CASRPTGGSSETQYF. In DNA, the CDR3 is TGCGCCAGCAGACCTACAGGGGGCTCGTCAGAGACCCAGTACTTC.